Below are 29 T cell receptor beta chains sequenced from a single sample in a study of post-analysis software for immune sequencing data. These receptors are not linked to any known antigen. Study-wide findings and caveats: Patients carried a few TRBV segments more frequently than controls did, and TRBV5-6, TRBV5-1 and TRBV20-1 were among them.

cDNA libraries of TCR beta carried unique molecular identifiers. TCRdb ran MiXCR on the PCR reads and lists one entry per CDR3 protein. The sample has 450,000 to 700,000 distinct CDR3 sequences; 44% are singletons. Sequencing was done on a sample of blood. The origin of the receptors is a girl aged 10 to 17 with multiple sclerosis.

The chain employs TRBV6-6 and TRBJ1-1; TRBD1 matches at 8 bases. With 6 bases clipped from V and 4 bases from J, the junction kept 7 bases outside the gene matches. This CDR3 contains 14 residues. Per germline, CDR1 MNHNY and CDR2 SVGAGI (reference sequence). CDR3 sequence (DNA): TGTGCCAGCAGGTCCGCACAGGGGGTCACTGAAGCTTTCTTT. Amino acid sequence: CASRSAQGVTEAFF.

The chain carries TRBV7-3 and TRBJ2-1; 7 bases map to TRBD2. Germline-derived CDR1 and CDR2 are SGHTA and FQGTGA. The CDR3 runs to 16 residues. V gave up 5 bases and J gave up 2 bases; unmatched junction bases: 9. CDR3 DNA: TGTGCCAGCAGCCCCGGGACTACCGACCCCTACAATGAGCAGTTCTTC. Amino acids: CASSPGTTDPYNEQFF.

The chain links TRBV11-3 to TRBJ2-7, with D possibly being TRBD2 (5 bases). Germline V gives CDR1 SGHNT, CDR2 YENEEA. This CDR3 is 14 amino acids long. Trimming pared 6 bases from V and 2 bases from J, leaving 14 bases between. CDR3 DNA sequence: TGTGCCAGCAGTTTCATGGGGAGCGCCTACGAGCAGTACTTC. Protein sequence: CASSFMGSAYEQYF. Full variable domain (rest looked up from reference TRBV11-3 and TRBJ2-7): EAGVVQSPRYKIIEKKQPVAFWCNPISGHNTLYWYLQNLGQGPELLIRYENEEAVDDSQLPKDRFSAERLKGVDSTLKIQPAELGDSAVYLCASSFMGSAYEQYFGPGTRLTVT.

The V and J genes are TRBV6-5 and TRBJ2-1, with D unclear. CDR1 is MNHEY, CDR2 SVGAGI, per germline. Trimming cost V 4 bases and J 7 bases, with 23 bases left between them. The CDR3 length is 17 residues. This CDR3 is CASSSLWTTVAGNEQFF. The CDR3 region has the DNA TGTGCCAGCAGTTCGCTTTGGACGACCGTCGCCGGGAATGAGCAGTTCTTC.

The CDR3 loop is CASSSRQESNEKLFF. The CDR3, as DNA: TGTGCCAGCAGCTCCCGACAGGAGTCTAATGAAAAACTGTTTTTT. The V and J genes are TRBV13 and TRBJ1-4; perhaps TRBD1 as D (6 bases). The CDR3 consists of 15 residues. V was clipped by 4 bases and J by 3 bases, with 12 bases between them. Germline V gene sequence: CDR1 PRHDT, CDR2 FYEKMQ (reference sequence).

V gene TRBV29-1 combines with J gene TRBJ1-2, with no clear D. The V gene's germline CDR1 is SQVTM and CDR2 ANQGSEA. The CDR3 loop spans 12 amino acids. Trimming shortened V by 3 bases and J by 6 bases, and 11 bases separated the two germline ends. The CDR3 loop is CSVDVAEHGYTF. CDR3 sequence (DNA): TGCAGCGTTGATGTGGCCGAGCATGGCTACACCTTC.

The V call is TRBV5-1, the J call TRBJ2-5; the match to TRBD1 covers 7 bases. The DNA end is a closer match to TRBJ2-7, so the J assignment may be wrong. The CDR3 contains 15 residues. The germline CDR1 and CDR2 sequences are SGHRS and YFSETQ. The CDR3 reads CASSLGHTGAGEQYF. CDR3 DNA: TGCGCCAGCAGCTTGGGGCATACAGGGGCTGGCGAGCAGTACTTC.

This clonotype turned up a few times. V and J are TRBV27 and TRBJ2-7; weak D call: TRBD1 (7 bases). The V and J ends lost 3 bases and 5 bases respectively, with 14 bases between them. CDR3 length: 14 amino acids. Germline V gene lookup returns CDR1 MNHEY and CDR2 SMNVEV (reference sequence). CDR3 DNA sequence: TGTGCCAGCAGTTTGAAGACAGGGAGGAACGAGCAGTACTTC. Translating it yields CASSLKTGRNEQYF.

The rearrangement joins TRBV14 to TRBJ2-1, with a weak D call TRBD2 (6 bases). The V end lost 4 bases, the J end lost 0 bases, and 10 bases lay between the germline ends. The germline V gene encodes CDR1 SGHDN and CDR2 FVKESK. The CDR3 is 15 amino acids. The DNA for the CDR3 is TGTGCCAGCAGCCTGGGACTTATCTCCTACAATGAGCAGTTCTTC. Protein product: CASSLGLISYNEQFF.

The chain combines TRBV27 with TRBJ1-2; 7 bases map to TRBD1. Germline lookup yields CDR1 MNHEY and CDR2 SMNVEV (reference sequence). This CDR3 is built from 15 residues. Germline trimming cut 5 bases from V and 4 bases from J; bases unmatched to any gene: 10. The CDR3 loop reads CASSEGAGEVYGYTF. DNA for the CDR3: TGTGCCAGCAGTGAGGGGGCAGGGGAGGTCTATGGCTACACCTTC.

The table lists this clonotype with a few counts. This chain connects TRBV2 to TRBJ1-1; 8 nucleotides align to TRBD1. The V and J ends lost 5 bases and 4 bases, in that order; junction bases with no gene match: 6. Per the germline V gene, CDR1 is SNHLY and CDR2 is FYNNEI. This CDR3 has 14 amino acids. The CDR3 region has the DNA TGTGCCAGCAGTTCGAGCAGGGGGCTCACTGAAGCTTTCTTT. Its translation: CASSSSRGLTEAFF.

The chain links TRBV10-3 to TRBJ1-5, with a weak D call TRBD1 (5 bases). Trimming cost V 4 bases and J 11 bases, with 12 bases left between them. CDR3 length: 12 residues. The germline CDR1 and CDR2 sequences are ENHRY and SYGVKD. This chain's CDR3 is CAISAPGGSQHF. The DNA of the CDR3 is TGTGCCATCAGTGCCCCCGGGGGTTCCCAGCATTTT.

About this clonotype itself: One end of the junction varies from germline; a read error may be responsible. The chain carries TRBV6-6 and TRBJ1-1, with D hard to call. Germline loops: CDR1 MNHNY, CDR2 SVGAGI (reference sequence). CDR3 length: 14 residues. The CDR3 spells CASSSSDGNTGAFF. CDR3 coding DNA: TGTGCCAGCAGTTCCTCCGACGGGAACACTGGAGCTTTCTTT.

There are many counts of this clonotype. A much larger clone differs from this one at a single base, so this may be a read error. The chain has TRBV10-2 and TRBJ2-4; 8 nucleotides align to TRBD1. Per germline, CDR1 WSHSY and CDR2 SAAADI. The J segment lost 8 bases and the V segment lost 4 bases, leaving 7 bases of the junction unmatched. The CDR3 is 14 amino acids. The CDR3 reads CASSASGTGDIQYF. For the CDR3, the DNA is TGCGCCAGCAGTGCCTCCGGGACAGGCGACATTCAGTACTTC.

This chain uses TRBV11-2 with TRBJ2-3, with D tentatively TRBD1 (6 bases). V was trimmed by 5 bases and J by 2 bases, leaving 11 bases between them. CDR3 size: 14 residues. Germline assignment: CDR1 SGHAT and CDR2 FQNNGV. The CDR3 DNA is TGTGCCAGCAGCCGGAGACAGGCCACAGATACGCAGTATTTT. This translates into CASSRRQATDTQYF.

The V gene is TRBV29-1, the J gene TRBJ1-2; tentatively, D is TRBD1 (5 bases). In germline, CDR1 is SQVTM, CDR2 ANQGSEA. V was trimmed by 4 bases and J by 4 bases, leaving 19 bases between them. The CDR3 has 15 residues. The CDR3 protein is CSVGGSQAQGYGYTF. Written as DNA, the CDR3 is TGCAGCGTTGGCGGATCACAGGCCCAAGGCTATGGCTACACCTTC.

In this sample, this clonotype turned up once. V and J are TRBV4-1 and TRBJ1-5; D might be TRBD1 (6 bases). The germline V and J ends were trimmed by 3 bases and 3 bases, with 15 bases remaining between them. Germline V lookup: CDR1 MGHRA, CDR2 YSYEKL. This CDR3 region has 16 residues. This chain's CDR3 is CASSQGGQLYNQPQHF. DNA for the CDR3: TGCGCCAGCAGCCAGGGGGGGCAGCTATACAATCAGCCCCAGCATTTT.

Turning to this clonotype: Sequence at one end of the junction differs from germline and may be a read error. The rearrangement uses TRBV7-2 and TRBJ2-5; TRBD1 agrees at 9 bases. Germline CDR1 SGHTA, CDR2 FQGNSA. This CDR3 is 12 amino acids long. CDR3 nucleotides: TGTGCCAGCAGCTTTGAGAGGGGACAGGGCCACTTC. Amino acids: CASSFERGQGHF.

This clonotype was counted a few times. The V call is TRBV7-2, the J call TRBJ2-1; D unresolved. This CDR3 spans 15 amino acids. Germline CDR1 is SGHTA and CDR2 is FQGNSA. V lost 1 base, J lost 3 bases, and 10 bases lay in between. CDR3 in DNA: TGTGCCAGCAGCTTAGGTTTAGTTAGCTACAATGAGCAGTTCTTC. Translation: CASSLGLVSYNEQFF.

Only one count was recorded for this clonotype. It may be a read error: a sequence one base away is much more abundant. This rearrangement joins TRBV5-1 to TRBJ2-5, with D hard to call. V lost 2 bases to trimming and J lost 11 bases, with 19 bases between them. CDR3 length: 14 amino acids. Germline V gene lookup returns CDR1 SGHRS and CDR2 YFSETQ. CDR3 bases: TGCGCCAGCAGCTTACCCGGGCTGGGGAATGAGCAGTACTTC. It encodes CASSLPGLGNEQYF.

The V call is TRBV5-1, the J call TRBJ2-7, with 9 bases identical to TRBD1. The CDR3 totals 16 residues. Germline values: CDR1 SGHRS, CDR2 YFSETQ. The junction had 12 bases not matched to a gene; V was cut back by 3 bases and J by 5 bases. The CDR3 region has the DNA TGCGCCAGCAGCTGGTTCAGGGACAGGGCCTCTAACGAGCAGTACTTC. It specifies CASSWFRDRASNEQYF. The complete variable domain, with remaining parts taken from reference TRBV5-1 and TRBJ2-7, reads KAGVTQTPRYLIKTRGQQVTLSCSPISGHRSVSWYQQTPGQGLQFLFEYFSETQRNKGNFPGRFSGRQFSNSRSEMNVSTLELGDSALYLCASSWFRDRASNEQYFGPGTRLTVT.

This clonotype was detected a few times. The V and J genes are TRBV5-6 and TRBJ2-1; no clear D. The CDR3 spans 16 residues. V gave up 0 bases and J gave up 7 bases, with 17 bases separating them. Germline CDR1 reads SGHDT; CDR2 reads YYEEEE. In nucleotides, the CDR3 is TGTGCCAGCAGCTTGGCGACTGGGTGGTATCAGAATGAGCAGTTCTTC. This gives the protein CASSLATGWYQNEQFF.

This clonotype was observed a single time. The chain joins TRBV29-1 to TRBJ2-3, with 8 bases lining up with TRBD2. Trimming at V came to 2 bases and at J to 2 bases, leaving 6 bases not matched to a gene. The CDR3 extends over 15 amino acids. Germline V gene lookup returns CDR1 SQVTM and CDR2 ANQGSEA. The CDR3 nucleotides read TGCAGCGTTGAAAAGGCTAGCGGGTACACAGATACGCAGTATTTT. It is translated as CSVEKASGYTDTQYF.

The chain links TRBV20-1 to TRBJ2-5, with 8 bases fitting TRBD2. With the DNA end fitting TRBJ2-7 better, the J assignment may be wrong. Germline V lookup: CDR1 DFQATT, CDR2 SNEGSKA (reference sequence). The CDR3 consists of 17 residues. The CDR3 spells CSARPLGPAGDLAEQYF. CDR3 nucleotide sequence: TGCAGTGCTAGACCTCTGGGTCCAGCGGGAGATCTTGCCGAGCAGTACTTC.

The genes are TRBV20-1 and TRBJ2-3; the D gene is possibly TRBD2 (5 bases). This CDR3 contains 12 residues. V was clipped by 6 bases and J by 4 bases, with 11 bases between them. Germline CDR1 DFQATT, CDR2 SNEGSKA (reference sequence). The CDR3 sequence is CSAGLIADTQYF. Written as DNA, the CDR3 is TGCAGTGCCGGACTGATTGCAGATACGCAGTATTTT.

The V call is TRBV12-3 or TRBV12-4, the J call TRBJ2-1; 15 bases align to TRBD2. J gave up 7 bases and V 7 bases, and 17 bases lay outside the gene matches. The CDR3 runs to 19 residues. The CDR3 region is CASTQLRTSGGAVSNEQFF. The CDR3 nucleotides read TGTGCCAGCACCCAACTCCGGACTAGCGGGGGGGCCGTATCGAATGAGCAGTTCTTC.

CDR3: CASSLGGSPEQYF. CDR3 sequence (DNA): TGTGCCAGCAGCTTAGGCGGGAGTCCCGAGCAGTACTTC. The chain joins TRBV13 to TRBJ2-7; TRBD2 is a possible D gene (6 bases). Trimming left V 0 bases short and J 6 bases short, with 9 bases between. Germline values: CDR1 PRHDT, CDR2 FYEKMQ (reference sequence). The CDR3 is 13 amino acids.

As to this clonotype: Sequence at one end of the junction differs from germline and may be a read error. The chain joins TRBV28 to TRBJ1-1; 7 bases are a match to TRBD1. Germline V lookup: CDR1 MDHEN, CDR2 SYDVKM. The CDR3 is 15 residues long. The CDR3: CANSLPGQLNTEAFF. Written as DNA, the CDR3 is TGTGCCAACAGTTTACCGGGACAGTTAAACACTGAAGCTTTCTTT.

The rearrangement links TRBV27 to TRBJ2-3, with no clear D. CDR1 MNHEY and CDR2 SMNVEV come from the germline V gene (reference sequence). Trimming stripped 4 bases from V and 2 bases from J, with 10 bases between. This CDR3 has 14 amino acids. CDR3 amino acids: CASSSHTVTDTQYF. Written as DNA, the CDR3 is TGTGCCAGCAGTTCCCATACAGTCACAGATACGCAGTATTTT.